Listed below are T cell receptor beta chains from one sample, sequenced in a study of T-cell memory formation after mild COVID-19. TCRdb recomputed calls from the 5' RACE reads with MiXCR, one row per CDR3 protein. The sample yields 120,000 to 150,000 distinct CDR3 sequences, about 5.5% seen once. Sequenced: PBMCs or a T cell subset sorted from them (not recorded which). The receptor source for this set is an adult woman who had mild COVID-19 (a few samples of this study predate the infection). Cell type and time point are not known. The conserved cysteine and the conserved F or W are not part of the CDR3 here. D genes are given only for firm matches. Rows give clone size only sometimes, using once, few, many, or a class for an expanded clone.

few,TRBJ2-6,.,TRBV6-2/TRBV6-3,ASSYEGHFQSGANVLT
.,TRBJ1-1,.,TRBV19,ASTPGGASRYAEAF
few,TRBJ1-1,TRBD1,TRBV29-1,SVGFTGTGKTEAF
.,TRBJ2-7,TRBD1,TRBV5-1,ASSLGMTGVAEQY
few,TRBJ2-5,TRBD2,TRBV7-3,ASSPRLAGGVETQY
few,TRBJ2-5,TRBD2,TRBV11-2,ASSLDPLTSGGIAY
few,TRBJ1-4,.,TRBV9,ASSARPIPTNEKLF
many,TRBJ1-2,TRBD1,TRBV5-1,ASSVTGTAQGGYT
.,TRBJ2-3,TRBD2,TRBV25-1,ASRTSGDTQY
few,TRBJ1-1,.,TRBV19,ASSLGSPGRTEAF
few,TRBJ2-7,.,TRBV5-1,ARSEGTGWEQY
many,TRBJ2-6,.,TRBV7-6,AIQGSPGANVLT
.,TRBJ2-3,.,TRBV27,ASSALKASDTQY
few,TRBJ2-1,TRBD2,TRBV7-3,ASSLTSGSSDEQF
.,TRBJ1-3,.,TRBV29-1,SGRSTGSGNTIY
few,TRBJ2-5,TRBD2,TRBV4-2,ASSQDPSGGALSQETQY